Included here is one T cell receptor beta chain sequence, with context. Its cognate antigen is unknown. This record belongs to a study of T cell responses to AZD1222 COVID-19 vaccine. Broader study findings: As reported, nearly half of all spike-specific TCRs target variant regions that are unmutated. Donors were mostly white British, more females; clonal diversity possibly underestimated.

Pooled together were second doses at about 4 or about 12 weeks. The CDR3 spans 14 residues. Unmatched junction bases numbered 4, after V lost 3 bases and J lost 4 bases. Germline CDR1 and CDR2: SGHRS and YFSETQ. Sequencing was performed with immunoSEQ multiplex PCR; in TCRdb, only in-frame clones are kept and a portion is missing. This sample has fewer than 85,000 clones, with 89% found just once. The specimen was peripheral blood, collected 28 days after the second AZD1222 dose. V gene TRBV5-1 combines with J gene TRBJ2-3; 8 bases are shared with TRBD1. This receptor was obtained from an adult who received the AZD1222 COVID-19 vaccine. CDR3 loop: CASSWTGWADTQYF. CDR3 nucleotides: TGCGCCAGCAGCTGGACAGGGTGGGCAGATACGCAGTATTTT.